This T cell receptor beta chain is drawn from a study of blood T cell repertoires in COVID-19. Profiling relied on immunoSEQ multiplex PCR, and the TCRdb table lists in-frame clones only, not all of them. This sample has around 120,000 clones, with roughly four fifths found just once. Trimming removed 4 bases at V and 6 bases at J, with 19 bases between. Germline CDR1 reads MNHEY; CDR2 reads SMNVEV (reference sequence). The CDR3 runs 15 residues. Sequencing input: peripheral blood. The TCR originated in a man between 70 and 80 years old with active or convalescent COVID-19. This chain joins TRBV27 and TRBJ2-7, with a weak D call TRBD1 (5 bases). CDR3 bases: TGTGCCAGCAGTTCTGGACAAACCTTCTCTCGCGAGCAGTACTTC. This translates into CASSSGQTFSREQYF.